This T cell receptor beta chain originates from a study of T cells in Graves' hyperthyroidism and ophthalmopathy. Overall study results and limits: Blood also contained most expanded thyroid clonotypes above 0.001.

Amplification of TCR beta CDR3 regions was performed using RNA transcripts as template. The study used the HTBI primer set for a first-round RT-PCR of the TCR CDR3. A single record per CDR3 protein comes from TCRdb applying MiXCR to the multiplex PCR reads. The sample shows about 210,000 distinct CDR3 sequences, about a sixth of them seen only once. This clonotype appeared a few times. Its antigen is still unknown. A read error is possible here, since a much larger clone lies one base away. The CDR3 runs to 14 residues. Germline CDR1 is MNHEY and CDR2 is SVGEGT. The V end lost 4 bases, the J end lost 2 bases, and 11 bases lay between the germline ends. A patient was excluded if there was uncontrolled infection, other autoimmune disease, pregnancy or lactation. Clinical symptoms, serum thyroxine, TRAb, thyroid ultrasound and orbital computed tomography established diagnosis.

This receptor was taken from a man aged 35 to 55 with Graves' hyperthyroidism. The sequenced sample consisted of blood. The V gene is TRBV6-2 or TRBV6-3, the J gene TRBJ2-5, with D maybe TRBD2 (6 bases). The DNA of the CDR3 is TGTGCCAGCAGTTCCCGGCGGGGACAAGAGACCCAGTACTTC. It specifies CASSSRRGQETQYF.